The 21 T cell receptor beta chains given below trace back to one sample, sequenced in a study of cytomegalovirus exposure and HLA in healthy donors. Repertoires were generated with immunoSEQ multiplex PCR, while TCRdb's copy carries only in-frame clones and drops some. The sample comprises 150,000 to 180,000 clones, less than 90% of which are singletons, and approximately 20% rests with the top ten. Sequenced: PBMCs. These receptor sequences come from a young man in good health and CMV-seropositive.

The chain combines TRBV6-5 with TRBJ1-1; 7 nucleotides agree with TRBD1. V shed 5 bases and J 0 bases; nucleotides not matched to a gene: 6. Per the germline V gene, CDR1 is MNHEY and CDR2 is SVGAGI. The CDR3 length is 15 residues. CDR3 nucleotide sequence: TGTGCCAGCAGTAATCGACAGGGACTGAACACTGAAGCTTTCTTT. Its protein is CASSNRQGLNTEAFF.

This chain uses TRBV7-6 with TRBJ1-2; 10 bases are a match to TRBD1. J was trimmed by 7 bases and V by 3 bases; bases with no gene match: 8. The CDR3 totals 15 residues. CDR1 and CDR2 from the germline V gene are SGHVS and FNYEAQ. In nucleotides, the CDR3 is TGTGCCAGCAGCTTTGGACAGGGGGAAGAGGGTGGCTACACCTTC. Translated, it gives CASSFGQGEEGGYTF.

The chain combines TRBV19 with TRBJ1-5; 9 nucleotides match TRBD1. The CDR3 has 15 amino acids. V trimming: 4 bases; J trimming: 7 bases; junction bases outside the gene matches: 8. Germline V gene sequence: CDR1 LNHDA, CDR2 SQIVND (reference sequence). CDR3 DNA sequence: TGTGCCAGTAGTACGGGACAGGGAGGAGGGCAGCCCCAGCATTTT. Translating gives CASSTGQGGGQPQHF. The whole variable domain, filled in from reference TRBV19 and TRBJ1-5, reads DGGITQSPKYLFRKEGQNVTLSCEQNLNHDAMYWYRQDPGQGLRLIYYSQIVNDFQKGDIAEGYSVSREKKESFPLTVTSAQKNPTAFYLCASSTGQGGGQPQHFGDGTRLSIL.

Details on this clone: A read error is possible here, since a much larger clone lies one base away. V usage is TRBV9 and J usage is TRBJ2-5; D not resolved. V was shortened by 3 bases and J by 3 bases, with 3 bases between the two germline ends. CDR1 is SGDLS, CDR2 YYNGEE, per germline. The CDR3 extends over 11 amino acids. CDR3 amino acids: CASSAKETQYF. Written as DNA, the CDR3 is TGTGCCAGCAGCGCCAAAGAGACCCAGTACTTC.

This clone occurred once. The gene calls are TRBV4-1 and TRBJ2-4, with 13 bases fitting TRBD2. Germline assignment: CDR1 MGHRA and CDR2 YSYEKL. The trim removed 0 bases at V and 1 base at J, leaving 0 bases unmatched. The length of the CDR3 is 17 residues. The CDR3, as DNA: TGCGCCAGCAGCCAAGAGGGACTAGCGGGGGCCAAAAACATTCAGTACTTC. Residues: CASSQEGLAGAKNIQYF.

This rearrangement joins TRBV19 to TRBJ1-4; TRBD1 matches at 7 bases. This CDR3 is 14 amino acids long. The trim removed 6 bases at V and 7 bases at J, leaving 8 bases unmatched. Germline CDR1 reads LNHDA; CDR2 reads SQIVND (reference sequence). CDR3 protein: CASRRTGGGEKLFF. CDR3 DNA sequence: TGTGCCAGTAGGAGGACAGGAGGAGGTGAAAAACTGTTTTTT.

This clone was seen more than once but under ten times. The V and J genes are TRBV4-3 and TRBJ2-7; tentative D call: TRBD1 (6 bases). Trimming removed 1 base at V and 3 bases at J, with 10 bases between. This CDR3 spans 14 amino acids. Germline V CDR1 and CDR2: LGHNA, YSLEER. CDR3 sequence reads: CASSQGAGDYEQYF. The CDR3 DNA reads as TGCGCCAGCAGCCAAGGAGCAGGGGACTACGAGCAGTACTTC.

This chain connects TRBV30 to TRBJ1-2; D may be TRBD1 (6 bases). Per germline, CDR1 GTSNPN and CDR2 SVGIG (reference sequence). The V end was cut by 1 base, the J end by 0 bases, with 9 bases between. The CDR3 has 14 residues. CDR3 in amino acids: CAWSGQAANYGYTF. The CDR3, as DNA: TGTGCCTGGAGTGGACAGGCAGCTAACTATGGCTACACCTTC.

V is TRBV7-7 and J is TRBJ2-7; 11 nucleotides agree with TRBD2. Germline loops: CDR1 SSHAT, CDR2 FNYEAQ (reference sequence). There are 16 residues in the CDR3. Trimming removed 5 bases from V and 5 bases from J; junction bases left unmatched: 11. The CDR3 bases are TGTGCCAGCAGCCCTAACCGACTAGCGGGGAGCCACGAGCAGTACTTC. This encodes CASSPNRLAGSHEQYF.

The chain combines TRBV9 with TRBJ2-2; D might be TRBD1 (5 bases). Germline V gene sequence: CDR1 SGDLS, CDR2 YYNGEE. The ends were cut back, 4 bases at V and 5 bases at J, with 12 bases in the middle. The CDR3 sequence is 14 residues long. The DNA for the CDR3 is TGTGCCAGCAGCCTAGGAGACAGAACCGGGGAGCTGTTTTTT. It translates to CASSLGDRTGELFF.

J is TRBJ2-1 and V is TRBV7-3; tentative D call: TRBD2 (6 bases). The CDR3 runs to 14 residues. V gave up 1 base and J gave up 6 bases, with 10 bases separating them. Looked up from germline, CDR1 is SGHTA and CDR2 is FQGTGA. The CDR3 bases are TGTGCCAGCAGCTTAAGACCCGGGGGCAATGAGCAGTTCTTC. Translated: CASSLRPGGNEQFF.

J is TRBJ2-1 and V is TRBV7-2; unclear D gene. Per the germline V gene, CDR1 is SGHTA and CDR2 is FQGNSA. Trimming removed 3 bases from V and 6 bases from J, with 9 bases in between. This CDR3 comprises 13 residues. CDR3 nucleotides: TGTGCCAGCAGCTTTAATTCCCCCAATGAGCAGTTCTTC. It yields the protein CASSFNSPNEQFF.

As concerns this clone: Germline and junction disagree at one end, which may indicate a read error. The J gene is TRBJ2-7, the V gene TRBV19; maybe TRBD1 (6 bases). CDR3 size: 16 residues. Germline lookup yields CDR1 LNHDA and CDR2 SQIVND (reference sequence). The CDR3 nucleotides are TGTGCCAGTAGTGTAGACCTCGGGACATCTTCCTACGAGCAGTACTTC. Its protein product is CASSVDLGTSSYEQYF.

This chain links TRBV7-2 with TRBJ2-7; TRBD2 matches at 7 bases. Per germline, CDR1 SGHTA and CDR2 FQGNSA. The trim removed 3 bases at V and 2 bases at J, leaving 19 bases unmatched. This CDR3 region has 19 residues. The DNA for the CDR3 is TGTGCCAGCAGCTTCCTGGGGAGGGCTAGCGGCGGACGGGCCTACGAGCAGTACTTC. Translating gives CASSFLGRASGGRAYEQYF.

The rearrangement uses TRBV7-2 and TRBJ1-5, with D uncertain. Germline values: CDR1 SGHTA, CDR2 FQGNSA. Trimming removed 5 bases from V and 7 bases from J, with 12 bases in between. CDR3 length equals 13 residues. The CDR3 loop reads CASSPLIVQPQHF. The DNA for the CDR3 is TGTGCCAGCAGCCCCCTGATAGTCCAGCCCCAGCATTTT.

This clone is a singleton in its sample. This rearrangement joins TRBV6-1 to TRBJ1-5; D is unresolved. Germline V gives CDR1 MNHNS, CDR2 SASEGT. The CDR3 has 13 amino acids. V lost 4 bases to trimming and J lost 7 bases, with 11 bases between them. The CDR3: CASSVFPGQPQHF. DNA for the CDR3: TGTGCCAGCAGTGTCTTCCCTGGCCAGCCCCAGCATTTT.

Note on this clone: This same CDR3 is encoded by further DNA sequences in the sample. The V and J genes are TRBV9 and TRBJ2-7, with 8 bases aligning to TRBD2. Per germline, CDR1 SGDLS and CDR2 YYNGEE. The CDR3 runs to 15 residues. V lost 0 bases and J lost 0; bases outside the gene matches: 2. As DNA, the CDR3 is TGTGCCAGCAGCGTAGGAAGCGGGAGCTCCTACGAGCAGTACTTC. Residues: CASSVGSGSSYEQYF. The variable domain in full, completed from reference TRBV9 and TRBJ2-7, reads DSGVTQTPKHLITATGQRVTLRCSPRSGDLSVYWYQQSLDQGLQFLIQYYNGEERAKGNILERFSAQQFPDLHSELNLSSLELGDSALYFCASSVGSGSSYEQYFGPGTRLTVT.

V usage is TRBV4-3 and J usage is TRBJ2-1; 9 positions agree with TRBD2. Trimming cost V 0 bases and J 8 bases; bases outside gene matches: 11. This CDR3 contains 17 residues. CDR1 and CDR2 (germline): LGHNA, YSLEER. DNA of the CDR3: TGCGCCAGCAGCCAAGATCGCGGCGGGGGGACTAGCTATGAGCAGTTCTTC. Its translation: CASSQDRGGGTSYEQFF.

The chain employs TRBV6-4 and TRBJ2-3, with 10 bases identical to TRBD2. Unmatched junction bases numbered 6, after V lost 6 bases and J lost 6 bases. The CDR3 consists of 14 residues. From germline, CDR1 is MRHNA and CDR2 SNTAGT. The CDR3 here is CASSASGGPDTQYF. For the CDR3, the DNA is TGTGCCAGCAGCGCTAGCGGGGGTCCCGATACGCAGTATTTT.

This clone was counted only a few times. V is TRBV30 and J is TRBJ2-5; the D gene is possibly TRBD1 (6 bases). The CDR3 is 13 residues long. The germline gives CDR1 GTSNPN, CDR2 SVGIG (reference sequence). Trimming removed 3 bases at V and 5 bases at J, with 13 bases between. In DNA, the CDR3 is TGTGCCTGGAGCGGACAGACTGGGGAGACCCAGTACTTC. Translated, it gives CAWSGQTGETQYF.

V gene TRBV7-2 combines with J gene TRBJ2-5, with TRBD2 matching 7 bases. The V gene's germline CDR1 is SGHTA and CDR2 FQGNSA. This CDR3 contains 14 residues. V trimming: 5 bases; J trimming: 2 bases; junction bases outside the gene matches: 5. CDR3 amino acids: CASSHPGLQETQYF. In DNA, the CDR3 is TGTGCCAGCAGCCACCCGGGACTACAAGAGACCCAGTACTTC.